Below, 13 T cell receptor beta chains from the same sample are listed, as sequenced in a study of blood T cell repertoires in COVID-19. Libraries were prepared by immunoSEQ multiplex PCR; TCRdb keeps only in-frame clonotypes and omits some of them. The data contain fewer than 600,000 clones, around 87% of them singletons. The material sequenced was PBMCs or T cells enriched from blood (not recorded which). Every receptor here comes from a woman in her thirties or forties who had recovered from COVID-19.

The sample holds one count of this clone. V gene TRBV27 combines with J gene TRBJ2-3; the D gene is possibly TRBD2 (6 bases). The CDR3 is made up of 13 amino acids. V was shortened by 5 bases and J by 4 bases, with 10 bases between the two germline ends. Germline V gives CDR1 MNHEY, CDR2 SMNVEV (reference sequence). The CDR3 DNA reads TGTGCCAGCAGTCAGCGGGTGTCAGATACGCAGTATTTT. Translation gives CASSQRVSDTQYF.

This chain links TRBV10-3 with TRBJ1-2; D is perhaps TRBD1 (5 bases). V lost 2 bases and J lost 0, with 10 bases in between. Germline V gives CDR1 ENHRY, CDR2 SYGVKD. CDR3 length equals 15 residues. CDR3 in amino acids: CAISEGDSPNYGYTF. CDR3 nucleotide sequence: TGTGCCATCAGTGAGGGCGACAGTCCTAACTATGGCTACACCTTC.

The chain joins TRBV4-2 to TRBJ2-1; 10 bases agree with TRBD2. Germline assignment: CDR1 LGHNA and CDR2 YNFKEQ. This CDR3 is 13 amino acids long. The V segment lost 3 bases and the J segment 16 bases; nucleotides outside the gene matches: 9. The CDR3, as DNA: TGTGCCAGCAGCCAGGGGGTAGCGGGAGGTTTTTTCTTC. Its protein is CASSQGVAGGFFF.

The genes are TRBV7-2 and TRBJ2-1; D not certain. With 5 bases removed from V and 0 bases from J, the gap between germline ends came to 17 bases. Germline assignment: CDR1 SGHTA and CDR2 FQGNSA. The CDR3 has 17 residues. CDR3 protein: CASSPQLATRSYNEQFF. In DNA, the CDR3 is TGTGCCAGCAGCCCACAGCTGGCGACCCGCTCCTACAATGAGCAGTTCTTC.

The gene calls are TRBV7-8 and TRBJ1-2, with TRBD1 matching over 7 bases. CDR3 length equals 14 residues. The V and J ends lost 5 bases and 3 bases, in that order; junction bases with no gene match: 6. Looked up from germline, CDR1 is SGHVS and CDR2 is FQNEAQ. CDR3 sequence: CASSGDRADYGYTF. The CDR3, as DNA: TGTGCCAGCAGCGGAGACAGGGCGGACTATGGCTACACCTTC.

Only one count was recorded for this clone. V and J are TRBV19 and TRBJ2-7, with D possibly matching TRBD2 (7 bases). The germline V gene has CDR1 LNHDA and CDR2 SQIVND (reference sequence). The CDR3 spans 15 residues. Trimming cost V 2 bases and J 2 bases, with 13 bases left between them. Written as DNA, the CDR3 is TGTGCCAGTAGTATAATCGGGCGGGGGCCCTACGAGCAGTACTTC. It is translated as CASSIIGRGPYEQYF.

The V and J genes are TRBV6-5 and TRBJ1-2; D is unclear. The CDR3 consists of 14 residues. The V gene lost 9 bases and the J gene lost 1 base, with 15 bases spanning the gap. Germline V gene data show CDR1 as MNHEY and CDR2 as SVGAGI. The CDR3 sequence is CASKRGRDNYGYTF. For the CDR3, the DNA is TGTGCCAGTAAACGCGGACGGGATAACTATGGCTACACCTTC.

The chain is built from TRBV29-1 and TRBJ2-1; D is perhaps TRBD2 (6 bases). The V end was cut by 5 bases, the J end by 8 bases, with 22 bases between. The CDR3 has 15 amino acids. CDR1 and CDR2 from the germline V gene are SQVTM and ANQGSEA. CDR3 DNA: TGCAGCGTTTTAAAGTGGGGCGGGGTGGCGGATGAGCAGTTCTTC. Encoded protein: CSVLKWGGVADEQFF.

The rearrangement links TRBV18 to TRBJ2-3; 14 nucleotides match TRBD2. Trimming at V came to 3 bases and at J to 14 bases, leaving 7 bases not matched to a gene. There are 14 residues in the CDR3. In germline, CDR1 is KGHSH, CDR2 LQKENI. The CDR3 region has the DNA TGTGCCAGCTCACCCCCGGGACTAGCGGGAGTGGGGTATTTT. Residues: CASSPPGLAGVGYF.

This sequence joins TRBV7-2 and TRBJ1-2, with D perhaps matching TRBD1 (5 bases). There are 15 residues in the CDR3. Trimming pared 3 bases from V and 4 bases from J, leaving 15 bases between. CDR1 is SGHTA and CDR2 is FQGNSA in the germline V gene. Written as DNA, the CDR3 is TGTGCCAGCAGCTTCAGATCACGGGACTTCTATGGCTACACCTTC. It codes for CASSFRSRDFYGYTF.

The genes are TRBV5-1 and TRBJ1-1; TRBD1 is a possible D gene (5 bases). V lost 4 bases and J 4 bases, leaving 17 bases between the germline ends. Germline lookup yields CDR1 SGHRS and CDR2 YFSETQ. The CDR3 length is 15 residues. The CDR3 is CASSLMVVGGTEAFF. The CDR3 DNA reads TGCGCCAGCAGCCTAATGGTTGTGGGGGGCACTGAAGCTTTCTTT.

This clone was recorded a few times. The same CDR3 can be traced to other DNA sequences in this sample. The chain carries TRBV2 and TRBJ1-2; D gene ambiguous. Germline CDR1 and CDR2: SNHLY and FYNNEI. Trimming removed 4 bases at V and 2 bases at J, with 5 bases between. The CDR3 runs to 12 residues. As DNA, the CDR3 is TGTGCCAGCAGTGTTAGCAACTATGGCTACACCTTC. Its protein is CASSVSNYGYTF.

The V gene is TRBV28, the J gene TRBJ1-2, with 7 bases lining up with TRBD1. The length of the CDR3 is 12 residues. The germline V gene encodes CDR1 MDHEN and CDR2 SYDVKM. V shed 7 bases and J 7 bases; nucleotides not matched to a gene: 6. For the CDR3, the DNA is TGTGCCAGCACCCTAACAGGGGCTGGCTACACCTTC. Protein sequence: CASTLTGAGYTF.